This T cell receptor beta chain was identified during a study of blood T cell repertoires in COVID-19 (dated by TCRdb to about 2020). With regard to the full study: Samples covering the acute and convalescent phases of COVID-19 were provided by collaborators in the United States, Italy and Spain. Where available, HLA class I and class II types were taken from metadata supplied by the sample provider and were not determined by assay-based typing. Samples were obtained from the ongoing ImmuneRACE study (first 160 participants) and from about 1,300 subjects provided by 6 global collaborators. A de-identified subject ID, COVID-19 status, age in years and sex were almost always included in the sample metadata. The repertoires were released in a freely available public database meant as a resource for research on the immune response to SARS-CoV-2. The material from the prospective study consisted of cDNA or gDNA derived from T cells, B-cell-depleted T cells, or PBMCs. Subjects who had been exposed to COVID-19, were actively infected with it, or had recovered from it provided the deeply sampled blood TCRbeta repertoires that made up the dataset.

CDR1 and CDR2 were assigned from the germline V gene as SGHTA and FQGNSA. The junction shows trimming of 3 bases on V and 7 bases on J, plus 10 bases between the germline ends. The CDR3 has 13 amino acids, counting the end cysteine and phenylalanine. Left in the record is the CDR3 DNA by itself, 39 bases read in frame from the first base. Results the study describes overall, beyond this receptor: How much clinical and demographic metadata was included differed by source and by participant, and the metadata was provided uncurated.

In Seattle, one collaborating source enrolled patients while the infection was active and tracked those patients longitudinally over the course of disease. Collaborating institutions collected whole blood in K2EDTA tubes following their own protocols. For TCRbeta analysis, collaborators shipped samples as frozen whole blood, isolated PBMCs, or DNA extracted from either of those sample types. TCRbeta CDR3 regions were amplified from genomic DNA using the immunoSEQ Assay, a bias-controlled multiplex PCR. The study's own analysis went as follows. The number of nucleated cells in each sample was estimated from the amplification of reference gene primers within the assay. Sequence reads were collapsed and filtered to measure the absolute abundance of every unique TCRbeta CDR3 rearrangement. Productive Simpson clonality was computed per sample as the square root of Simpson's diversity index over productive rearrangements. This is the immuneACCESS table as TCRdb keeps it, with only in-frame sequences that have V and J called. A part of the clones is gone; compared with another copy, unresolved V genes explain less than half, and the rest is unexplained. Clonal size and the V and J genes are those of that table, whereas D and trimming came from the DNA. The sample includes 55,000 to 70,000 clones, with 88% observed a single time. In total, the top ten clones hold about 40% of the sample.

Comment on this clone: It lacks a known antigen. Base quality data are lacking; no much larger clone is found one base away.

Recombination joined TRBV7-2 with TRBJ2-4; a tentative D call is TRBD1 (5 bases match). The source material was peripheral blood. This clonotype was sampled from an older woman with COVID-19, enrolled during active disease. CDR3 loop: CASSFGQGNIQYF. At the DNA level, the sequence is TGTGCCAGCAGCTTCGGCCAGGGCAACATTCAGTACTTC.